This T cell receptor (beta chain) was obtained from a study of blood T cell repertoires in COVID-19. In the study overall: Whether acute or convalescent, the COVID-19 samples came from the United States, Italy and Spain. PBMCs, B-cell-depleted T cells, or T cells were the source of the cDNA or gDNA that made up the material.

Recovered status in Cohort 3 required two negative PCRs, clearance, or symptom resolution. As originally analysed: Nucleated cell number was recorded as an estimate derived from reference gene primer amplification. Assay: immunoSEQ multiplex PCR; the TCRdb copy retains only in-frame clones and omits some. Clonal size and the V and J genes are those of that table, whereas D and trimming came from the DNA. This table holds 140,000 to 150,000 clones, 75% to 90% found once. Deletions cut 0 bases from V and 3 bases from J, with 11 bases between. This CDR3 comprises 15 residues. In germline, CDR1 is SGHRS, CDR2 YFSETQ.

The specimen was PBMCs or T cells enriched from blood (not recorded which). The chain has TRBV5-1 and TRBJ2-3; maybe TRBD2 (6 bases). The TCR originated in a middle-aged man who had recovered from COVID-19. CDR3 in DNA: TGCGCCAGCAGCTTGGACGGGAGTCGTACAGATACGCAGTATTTT. Its translation is CASSLDGSRTDTQYF.